This T cell receptor (beta chain) was identified in a study of T-cell memory formation after mild COVID-19. Study at large: The TCR clusters were mostly specific to one donor.

V dropped 1 base and J dropped 0 bases, with 7 bases sitting between them. The CDR3 extends over 15 amino acids. Germline V gene data show CDR1 as MDHEN and CDR2 as SYDVKM. 5'RACE, which relied on constant-segment primers, yielded TCR alpha and TCR beta cDNA libraries carrying sample barcodes and UMIs. TCRdb called the 5' RACE reads again in MiXCR, with one record for every CDR3 protein. This sample has about 340,000 distinct CDR3 sequences; less than 20% occur once, and the top ten carry more than 20%. Whole-study findings and limits: Pre-infection memory contained some responding clones, which suggested that cross-reactive memory had joined. SARS-CoV-2 specificity was not confirmed for second-wave clones peaking on day 37.

Ten or more counts support this clonotype. Its target is unknown. This receptor was identified in a man aged 18 to 29 who had mild COVID-19 (a few samples of this study predate the infection). Cell type and time point are not known. The chain carries TRBV28 and TRBJ2-1; D not certain. The sequenced sample was PBMCs or a T cell subset sorted from them (not recorded which). CDR3 nucleotide sequence: TGTGCCAGCAGTTTATACGCTAGCTCCTACAATGAGCAGTTCTTC. Amino acids: CASSLYASSYNEQFF.